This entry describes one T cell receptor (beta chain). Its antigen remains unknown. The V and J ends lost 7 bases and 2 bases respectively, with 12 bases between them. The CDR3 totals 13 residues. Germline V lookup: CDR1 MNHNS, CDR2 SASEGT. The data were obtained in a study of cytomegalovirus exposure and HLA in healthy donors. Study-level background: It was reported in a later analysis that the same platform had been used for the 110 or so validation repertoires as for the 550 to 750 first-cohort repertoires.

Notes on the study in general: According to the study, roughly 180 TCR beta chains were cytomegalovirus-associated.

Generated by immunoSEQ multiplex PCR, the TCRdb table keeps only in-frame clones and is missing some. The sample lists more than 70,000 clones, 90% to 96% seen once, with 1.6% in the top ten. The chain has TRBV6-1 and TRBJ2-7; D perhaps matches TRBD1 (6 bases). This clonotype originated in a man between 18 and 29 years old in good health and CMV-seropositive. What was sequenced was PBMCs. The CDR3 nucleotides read TGTGCCAGCAACCCGGGACAAGCCTACGAGCAGTACTTC. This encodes CASNPGQAYEQYF.